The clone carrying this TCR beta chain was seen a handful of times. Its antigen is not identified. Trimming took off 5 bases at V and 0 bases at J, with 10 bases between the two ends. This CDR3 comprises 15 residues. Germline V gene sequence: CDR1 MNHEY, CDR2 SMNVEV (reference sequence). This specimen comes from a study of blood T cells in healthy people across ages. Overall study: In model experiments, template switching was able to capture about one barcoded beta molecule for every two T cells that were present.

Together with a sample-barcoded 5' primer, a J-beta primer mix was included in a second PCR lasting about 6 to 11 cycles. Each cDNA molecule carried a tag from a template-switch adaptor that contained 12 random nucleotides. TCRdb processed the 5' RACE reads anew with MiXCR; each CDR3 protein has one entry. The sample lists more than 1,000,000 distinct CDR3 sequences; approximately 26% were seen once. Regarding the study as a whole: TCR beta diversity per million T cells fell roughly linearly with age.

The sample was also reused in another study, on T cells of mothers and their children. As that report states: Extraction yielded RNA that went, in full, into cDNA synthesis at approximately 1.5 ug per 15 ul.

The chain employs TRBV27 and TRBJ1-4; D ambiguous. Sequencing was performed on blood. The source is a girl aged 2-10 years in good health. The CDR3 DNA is TGTGCCAGCAGTCCAATCGTGTCAACTAATGAAAAACTGTTTTTT. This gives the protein CASSPIVSTNEKLFF.